A single sample is the source of the 32 T cell receptor beta chains below, sequenced in a study of CD8+ T cells in alopecia areata. Once RNA had been extracted, it was reverse transcribed into cDNA to act as the sequencing template. This table comes from immunoSEQ multiplex PCR, and its TCRdb copy is limited to in-frame clones, with some not included. The table has about 100,000 clones, 50% to 60% seen once; the top ten hold approximately 23%. The specimen sequenced was NKG2D-low CD8+ T cells sorted from blood. The receptors come from a human donor with alopecia areata.

CDR3 region: CASSLDPYRQGTSGYTQYF. In DNA form, the CDR3 reads TGTGCCAGCAGCTTAGATCCCTATAGACAGGGCACGAGCGGATATACGCAGTATTTT. This chain joins TRBV11-2 and TRBJ2-3; 7 nucleotides line up with TRBD1. Germline V lookup: CDR1 SGHAT, CDR2 FQNNGV. This CDR3 has 19 residues. The J segment lost 7 bases and the V segment lost 0 bases, leaving 19 bases of the junction unmatched.

The CDR3 loop is CASSLGGARSDEQYF. In DNA, the CDR3 is TGTGCCAGCAGCCTCGGGGGGGCTAGATCCGACGAGCAGTACTTC. The J gene is TRBJ2-7, the V gene TRBV11-2; 8 nucleotides match TRBD2. Germline CDR1 reads SGHAT; CDR2 reads FQNNGV. This CDR3 is 15 amino acids long. The trim removed 5 bases at V and 5 bases at J, leaving 11 bases unmatched. Drawing the rest from reference TRBV11-2 and TRBJ2-7, the complete variable domain is EAGVAQSPRYKIIEKRQSVAFWCNPISGHATLYWYQQILGQGPKLLIQFQNNGVVDDSQLPKDRFSAERLKGVDSTLKIQPAKLEDSAVYLCASSLGGARSDEQYFGPGTRLTVT.

V usage is TRBV5-1 and J usage is TRBJ1-2; TRBD1 matches 7 bases. The length of the CDR3 is 19 residues. Unmatched junction bases numbered 26, after V lost 4 bases and J lost 8 bases. Per germline, CDR1 SGHRS and CDR2 YFSETQ. DNA for the CDR3: TGCGCCAGCAGCCCGTCAACGTTTTGGACAGGTAGTTCTAGTTCGGGCTACACCTTC. This codes for CASSPSTFWTGSSSSGYTF.

The chain recombines TRBV11-2 with TRBJ2-1; 12 nucleotides align to TRBD2. V lost 4 bases to trimming and J lost 9 bases; unmatched junction nucleotides: 7. The germline V gene has CDR1 SGHAT and CDR2 FQNNGV. There are 15 residues in the CDR3. The CDR3 protein is CASSSRTSGILEQFF. In nucleotides, the CDR3 is TGTGCCAGCAGCTCCCGGACTAGCGGGATCCTTGAGCAGTTCTTC.

The count of this clone is one. The sample holds other DNA sequences that translate to the same CDR3. This sequence joins TRBV25-1 and TRBJ2-5, with 8 bases identical to TRBD2. The CDR3 is 17 residues long. V shed 3 bases, J shed 3 bases, and the junction held 12 bases outside the gene matches. Per germline, CDR1 MGHDK and CDR2 SYGVNS. The CDR3 DNA reads TGTGCCAGCAGTGAGGGACTGGCGGGAGGTCACGAAGAGACCCAGTACTTC. It specifies CASSEGLAGGHEETQYF.

The gene calls are TRBV14 and TRBJ2-1; D may be TRBD1 (6 bases). CDR1 and CDR2 from the germline V gene are SGHDN and FVKESK. This CDR3 contains 14 residues. The V end lost 1 base, the J end lost 4 bases, and 8 bases lay between the germline ends. This CDR3 is CASSQGQGYNEQFF. Here the CDR3 DNA reads TGTGCCAGCAGCCAAGGGCAGGGGTACAATGAGCAGTTCTTC.

The rearrangement uses TRBV5-6 and TRBJ2-7; 10 positions match TRBD1. The CDR3 is made up of 15 amino acids. The trim removed 4 bases at V and 2 bases at J, leaving 6 bases unmatched. Germline CDR1 SGHDT, CDR2 YYEEEE. The CDR3 DNA follows: TGTGCCAGCAGCCCCCGGGACAGGGGACCCTACGAGCAGTACTTC. As protein: CASSPRDRGPYEQYF.

This clone was found a few times. The gene calls are TRBV9 and TRBJ2-7, with no clear D. This CDR3 region has 13 residues. Germline CDR1 and CDR2: SGDLS and YYNGEE. Trimming removed 3 bases from V and 0 bases from J, with 7 bases in between. CDR3 sequence reads: CASSAPDSYEQYF. The DNA for the CDR3 is TGTGCCAGCAGCGCTCCGGACTCCTACGAGCAGTACTTC. Full variable domain (missing parts from reference TRBV9 and TRBJ2-7): DSGVTQTPKHLITATGQRVTLRCSPRSGDLSVYWYQQSLDQGLQFLIQYYNGEERAKGNILERFSAQQFPDLHSELNLSSLELGDSALYFCASSAPDSYEQYFGPGTRLTVT.

The sample holds a few counts of this clone. The rearrangement links TRBV11-2 to TRBJ1-1; TRBD1 is a possible D gene (5 bases). The germline V gene has CDR1 SGHAT and CDR2 FQNNGV. This CDR3 contains 15 residues. Trimming removed 0 bases at V and 1 base at J, with 9 bases between. The CDR3 here is CASSLEQTGNTEAFF. CDR3 coding DNA: TGTGCCAGCAGCTTAGAACAAACAGGGAACACTGAAGCTTTCTTT.

This clone was recorded once. This chain connects TRBV6-5 to TRBJ1-1; D might be TRBD1 (5 bases). Germline CDR1 MNHEY, CDR2 SVGAGI. The germline V and J ends were trimmed by 7 bases and 8 bases, with 11 bases remaining between them. The CDR3 totals 11 residues. CDR3 nucleotides: TGTGCCAGCATCTGGGGCGGAGAAGCTTTCTTT. As protein: CASIWGGEAFF.

In its sample, this clone was seen a few times. The V gene is TRBV27, the J gene TRBJ2-1, with D perhaps TRBD1 (6 bases). V lost 3 bases, J lost 3 bases, and 6 bases lay in between. Germline values: CDR1 MNHEY, CDR2 SMNVEV (reference sequence). The CDR3 extends over 13 amino acids. CDR3 sequence (DNA): TGTGCCAGCAGTTTCAGGGGCTACAATGAGCAGTTCTTC. This translates into CASSFRGYNEQFF.

A remark on this clone: A much larger clone lies one base from this, so it may be a read error. The rearrangement links TRBV28 to TRBJ2-5, with D hard to call. The CDR3 has 11 residues. Germline lookup yields CDR1 MDHEN and CDR2 SYDVKM. Trimming removed 1 base at V and 4 bases at J, with 1 base between. The CDR3 spells CASSLSETQYF. The CDR3 nucleotides are TGTGCCAGCAGTTTATCAGAGACCCAGTACTTC.

This clone was counted between two and nine times. This chain uses TRBV14 with TRBJ2-7; D gene uncertain. The CDR3 sequence is 12 residues long. Germline values: CDR1 SGHDN, CDR2 FVKESK. The V end was cut by 4 bases, the J end by 4 bases, with 8 bases between. CDR3 in DNA: TGTGCCAGCAGCCCTCTTGGATACGAGCAGTACTTC. Protein: CASSPLGYEQYF.

The V call is TRBV10-2, the J call TRBJ2-7; D gene unclear. This CDR3 is built from 11 residues. Trimming took off 5 bases at V and 2 bases at J, with 4 bases between the two ends. Germline assignment: CDR1 WSHSY and CDR2 SAAADI. The CDR3 DNA reads TGCGCCAGCAGTACCACCTACGAGCAGTACTTC. Amino acid sequence: CASSTTYEQYF.

The rearrangement links TRBV27 to TRBJ2-1; 7 bases align to TRBD1. The V segment lost 8 bases and the J segment 6 bases; nucleotides outside the gene matches: 13. The CDR3 contains 15 residues. Germline-derived CDR1 and CDR2 are MNHEY and SMNVEV (reference sequence). CDR3 coding DNA: TGTGCCAGCTGTTACAATCCCGGGACAGCCAATGAGCAGTTCTTC. Translated, it gives CASCYNPGTANEQFF.

The V and J genes are TRBV27 and TRBJ2-7; 8 nucleotides match TRBD1. The CDR3 consists of 11 residues. Germline V gene sequence: CDR1 MNHEY, CDR2 SMNVEV (reference sequence). V shed 4 bases and J 9 bases; nucleotides not matched to a gene: 2. CDR3 sequence (DNA): TGTGCCAGCAGTTCAGGGGGCTCGCAGTACTTC. Translating it yields CASSSGGSQYF.

J is TRBJ1-1 and V is TRBV9; D gene uncertain. V was cut by 0 bases and J by 1 base, with 4 bases left in between. This CDR3 is 13 amino acids long. Germline assignment: CDR1 SGDLS and CDR2 YYNGEE. CDR3 sequence (DNA): TGTGCCAGCAGCGTAGGGGAGAACACTGAAGCTTTCTTT. It yields the protein CASSVGENTEAFF.

The rearrangement uses TRBV15 and TRBJ2-6, with D perhaps TRBD2 (7 bases). Germline V gene data show CDR1 as LNHNV and CDR2 as YYDKDF (reference sequence). The CDR3 has 17 residues. The V end lost 8 bases, the J end lost 0 bases, and 17 bases lay between the germline ends. CDR3 nucleotide sequence: TGTGCCACCTGGGGGGGGCTTACAAGCTCTGGGGCCAACGTCCTGACTTTC. Protein: CATWGGLTSSGANVLTF.

The chain recombines TRBV7-9 with TRBJ1-2; no definite D call. Germline V gene lookup returns CDR1 SEHNR and CDR2 FQNEAQ (reference sequence). This CDR3 comprises 16 residues. V was shortened by 1 base and J by 2 bases, with 14 bases between the two germline ends. The CDR3 loop reads CASSLVDGLKNYGYTF. The CDR3 DNA follows: TGTGCCAGCAGCTTAGTTGATGGCCTGAAAAACTATGGCTACACCTTC.

To note about this clone: The sample has other DNA sequences that encode this CDR3 too. This CDR3 is CASSVGGGGTDTQYF. In DNA form, the CDR3 reads TGTGCCAGCAGCGTAGGAGGAGGGGGCACAGATACGCAGTATTTT. The rearrangement links TRBV9 to TRBJ2-3; D may be TRBD2 (6 bases). Trimming removed 0 bases from V and 1 base from J, with 9 bases in between. The CDR3 consists of 15 residues. Germline CDR1 is SGDLS and CDR2 is YYNGEE.

The gene calls are TRBV6-1 and TRBJ1-1; D is undetermined. Germline V gene data show CDR1 as MNHNS and CDR2 as SASEGT. CDR3 length: 15 residues. V was shortened by 4 bases and J by 9 bases, with 21 bases between the two germline ends. CDR3 loop: CASSGYREGKKQAFF. In nucleotides, the CDR3 is TGTGCCAGCAGTGGTTACCGTGAAGGGAAGAAACAAGCTTTCTTT.

This chain uses TRBV4-1 with TRBJ2-5; 11 nucleotides align to TRBD1. Losses at the gene ends were 2 bases for V and 2 bases for J; bases not matched to a gene: 10. CDR3 length: 18 residues. CDR1 is MGHRA and CDR2 is YSYEKL in the germline V gene. CDR3 DNA: TGCGCCAGCAGCCAACCCGGGACAGGGGGAATTTTACAAGAGACCCAGTACTTC. Its translation: CASSQPGTGGILQETQYF.

This clone came up once. The chain joins TRBV5-4 to TRBJ2-7, with D hard to call. The V end lost 0 bases, the J end lost 6 bases, and 13 bases lay between the germline ends. Germline V CDR1 and CDR2: SGHNT, YYREEE (reference sequence). The CDR3 contains 14 residues. The CDR3 region is CASSLELPGSEQYF. CDR3 coding DNA: TGTGCCAGCAGCTTGGAATTGCCAGGCAGCGAGCAGTACTTC.

This clone was observed at least ten times. V gene TRBV7-9 combines with J gene TRBJ2-7, with D hard to call. V lost 1 base and J lost 7, with 14 bases in between. The CDR3 extends over 14 amino acids. Germline V gene sequence: CDR1 SEHNR, CDR2 FQNEAQ (reference sequence). CDR3 residues: CASSLEGGSWEQYF. CDR3 nucleotides: TGTGCCAGCAGCTTAGAGGGTGGAAGCTGGGAGCAGTACTTC.

The J gene is TRBJ2-7, the V gene TRBV7-8, with no clear D. Looked up from germline, CDR1 is SGHVS and CDR2 is FQNEAQ. The CDR3 runs to 12 residues. V dropped 2 bases and J dropped 3 bases, with 5 bases sitting between them. The CDR3 DNA is TGTGCCAGCAGCTTATCGGACTACGAGCAGTACTTC. As protein: CASSLSDYEQYF.

The chain employs TRBV5-6 and TRBJ1-1; D is undetermined. The germline V gene has CDR1 SGHDT and CDR2 YYEEEE. The CDR3 covers 16 residues. V lost 4 bases to trimming and J lost 5 bases, with 21 bases between them. The CDR3, as DNA: TGTGCCAGCAGCCGATCAAGCTGGAGGTTGGGGACTGAAGCTTTCTTT. Translating it yields CASSRSSWRLGTEAFF.

This clone was seen many times. The gene calls are TRBV5-1 and TRBJ1-2; unclear D gene. The CDR3 extends over 12 amino acids. V dropped 0 bases and J dropped 8 bases, with 8 bases sitting between them. CDR1 and CDR2 from the germline V gene are SGHRS and YFSETQ. For the CDR3, the DNA is TGCGCCAGCAGCTTGGGATCAGAGGGCTACACCTTC. It specifies CASSLGSEGYTF.

This clone was seen a handful of times. The V gene is TRBV2, the J gene TRBJ1-1; D call uncertain. V was trimmed by 7 bases and J by 6 bases, leaving 6 bases between them. Looked up from germline, CDR1 is SNHLY and CDR2 is FYNNEI. This CDR3 comprises 10 residues. The CDR3: CASTRAEAFF. The DNA of the CDR3 is TGTGCCAGCACCCGAGCTGAAGCTTTCTTT.

There are a few counts of this clone. This chain connects TRBV7-9 to TRBJ2-4; D is unresolved. Trimming shortened V by 1 base and J by 7 bases, and 2 bases separated the two germline ends. Per germline, CDR1 SEHNR and CDR2 FQNEAQ (reference sequence). The CDR3 has 11 residues. CDR3 sequence: CASSLGNIQYF. DNA for the CDR3: TGTGCCAGCAGCTTAGGGAACATTCAGTACTTC.

The J gene is TRBJ1-2, the V gene TRBV29-1, with D maybe TRBD1 (5 bases). Germline lookup yields CDR1 SQVTM and CDR2 ANQGSEA. Trimming took 4 bases from V and 4 from J, leaving 10 bases between them. There are 12 residues in the CDR3. CDR3 sequence (DNA): TGCAGCGTTGCAGGCGGGGGCTATGGCTACACCTTC. This codes for CSVAGGGYGYTF.

This clone turned up a few times. This chain joins TRBV29-1 and TRBJ2-2; D might be TRBD1 (6 bases). Between the trimmed V and J ends, which lost 7 bases and 3 bases, there was a span of 18 bases. Per the germline V gene, CDR1 is SQVTM and CDR2 is ANQGSEA. CDR3 length: 15 residues. CDR3 sequence reads: CSARRGGSDTGELFF. As DNA, the CDR3 is TGCAGCGCGCGCAGAGGGGGAAGTGACACCGGGGAGCTGTTTTTT.

The chain joins TRBV13 to TRBJ2-2; no definite D call. Germline CDR1 is PRHDT and CDR2 is FYEKMQ (reference sequence). The CDR3 has 13 residues. Trimming stripped 2 bases from V and 6 bases from J, with 7 bases between. CDR3 sequence (DNA): TGTGCCAGCAGCTTATCCCGGGCCGGGGAGCTGTTTTTT. Its translation: CASSLSRAGELFF.